One sample yielded the 5 T cell receptor beta chains listed below, sequenced in a study of blood T cell repertoires in COVID-19. Clones were sequenced by immunoSEQ multiplex PCR, and TCRdb holds only the in-frame ones, with some missing. The repertoire holds about 150,000 clones, with approximately 90% as singletons. Sequencing was carried out using peripheral blood. The receptor source for this set is a man younger than 35 with COVID-19, enrolled during active disease.

The J gene is TRBJ2-1, the V gene TRBV4-1, with TRBD2 matching 7 bases. J gave up 4 bases and V 0 bases, and 6 bases lay outside the gene matches. The CDR3 extends over 16 amino acids. Germline CDR1 is MGHRA and CDR2 is YSYEKL. CDR3 in amino acids: CASSQEVSGPYNEQFF. The CDR3 DNA follows: TGCGCCAGCAGCCAAGAGGTTAGCGGGCCTTACAATGAGCAGTTCTTC.

V gene TRBV9 combines with J gene TRBJ2-2; 10 positions agree with TRBD2. Trimming cost V 3 bases and J 1 base; bases outside gene matches: 3. The germline CDR1 and CDR2 sequences are SGDLS and YYNGEE. There are 16 residues in the CDR3. CDR3 coding DNA: TGTGCCAGCAGCGATCGACTAGCGGGGAACACCGGGGAGCTGTTTTTT. Translation gives CASSDRLAGNTGELFF.

The chain combines TRBV3-1 (or the pseudogene TRBV3-2) with TRBJ2-7; perhaps TRBD2 as D (5 bases). This CDR3 region has 16 residues. Germline V gene sequence: CDR1 LGHDT, CDR2 YNNKEL (reference sequence). Trimming shortened V by 5 bases and J by 4 bases, and 21 bases separated the two germline ends. Here the CDR3 DNA reads TGTGCCAGCAGCTCCCGGGGATCGGCCAAGAGGTACGAGCAGTACTTC. Its translation: CASSSRGSAKRYEQYF.

The chain joins TRBV4-1 to TRBJ1-1, with 7 bases aligning to TRBD1. CDR1 is MGHRA, CDR2 YSYEKL, per germline. V dropped 2 bases and J dropped 10; count of bases not matched to a gene: 10. This CDR3 has 14 residues. The CDR3, as DNA: TGCGCCAGCAGCCAAAGTCGGAACCCAGGGGGAGCTTTCTTT. It translates to CASSQSRNPGGAFF.

The chain carries TRBV7-2 and TRBJ2-1, with 10 bases that match TRBD2. J lost 4 bases, V lost 1 base, and 7 bases had no gene match. The CDR3 sequence is 17 residues long. CDR1 is SGHTA and CDR2 is FQGNSA in the germline V gene. CDR3 nucleotides: TGTGCCAGCAGCTTAGGCCGGAGCGGGAGGGGATACAATGAGCAGTTCTTC. As protein: CASSLGRSGRGYNEQFF. Using reference TRBV7-2 and TRBJ2-1 for the parts outside the CDR3, the full variable domain is GAGVSQSPSNKVTEKGKDVELRCDPISGHTALYWYRQSLGQGLEFLIYFQGNSAPDKSGLPSDRFSAERTGGSVSTLTIQRTQQEDSAVYLCASSLGRSGRGYNEQFFGPGTRLTVL.